This T cell receptor beta chain came from a study of T-cell memory formation after mild COVID-19. Across the whole study: Largely donor-specific sequence clusters came from a couple of donors. Study-wide findings and caveats: Day 15 to 85 contractors were CD4/CD8 balanced; later expanders leaned CD4+.

Remarks on this clonotype: The antigen is not known.

cDNA libraries for TCR alpha and TCR beta, carrying sample barcodes and UMIs, came from 5'RACE with constant-segment primers. TCRdb analysed the 5' RACE reads with MiXCR anew, one entry per CDR3 protein. The data hold 50,000 or so distinct CDR3 sequences, with approximately 9% observed a single time. Germline loops: CDR1 SGHTA, CDR2 FQGNSA. Trimming took 5 bases from V and 5 from J, leaving 18 bases between them. The CDR3 runs to 15 residues. Material: PBMCs or a T cell subset sorted from them (not recorded which). The TCR comes from an adult woman who had mild COVID-19 (a few samples of this study predate the infection). Cell type and time point are not known. V is TRBV7-2 and J is TRBJ2-5, with D possibly matching TRBD2 (6 bases). The CDR3 DNA reads TGTGCCAGCAGCCTCATCCGAGGGAGGCAGGAGACCCAGTACTTC. This sequence encodes CASSLIRGRQETQYF.